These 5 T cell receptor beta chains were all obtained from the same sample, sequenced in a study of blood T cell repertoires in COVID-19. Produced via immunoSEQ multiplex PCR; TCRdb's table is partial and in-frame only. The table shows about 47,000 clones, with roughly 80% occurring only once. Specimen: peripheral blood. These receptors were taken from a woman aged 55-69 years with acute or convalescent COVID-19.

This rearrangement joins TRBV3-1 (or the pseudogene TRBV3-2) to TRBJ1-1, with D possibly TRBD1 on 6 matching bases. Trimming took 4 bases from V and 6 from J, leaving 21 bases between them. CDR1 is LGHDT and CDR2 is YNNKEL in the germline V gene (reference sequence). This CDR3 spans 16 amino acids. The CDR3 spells CASSPQGRGGSAEAFF. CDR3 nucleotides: TGTGCCAGCAGCCCGCAGGGAAGGGGGGGAAGCGCTGAAGCTTTCTTT.

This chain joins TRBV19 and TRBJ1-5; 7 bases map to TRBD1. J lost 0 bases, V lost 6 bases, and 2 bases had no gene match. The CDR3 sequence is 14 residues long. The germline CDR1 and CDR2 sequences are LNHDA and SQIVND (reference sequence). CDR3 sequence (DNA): TGTGCCAGTAGCAACAGGGGTAGCAATCAGCCCCAGCATTTT. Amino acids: CASSNRGSNQPQHF.

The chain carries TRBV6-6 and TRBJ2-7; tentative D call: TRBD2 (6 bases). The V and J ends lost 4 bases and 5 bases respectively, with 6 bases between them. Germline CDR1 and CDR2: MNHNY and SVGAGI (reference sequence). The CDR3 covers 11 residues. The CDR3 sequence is CASSWRDEQYF. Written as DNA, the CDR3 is TGTGCCAGCAGTTGGAGGGACGAGCAGTACTTC.

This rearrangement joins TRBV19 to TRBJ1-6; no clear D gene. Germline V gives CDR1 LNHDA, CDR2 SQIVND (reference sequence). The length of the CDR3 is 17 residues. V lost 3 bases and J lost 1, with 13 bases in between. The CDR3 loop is CASSIRSGGSYNSPLHF. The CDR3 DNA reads TGTGCCAGTAGTATTCGATCAGGCGGGTCCTATAATTCACCCCTCCACTTT.

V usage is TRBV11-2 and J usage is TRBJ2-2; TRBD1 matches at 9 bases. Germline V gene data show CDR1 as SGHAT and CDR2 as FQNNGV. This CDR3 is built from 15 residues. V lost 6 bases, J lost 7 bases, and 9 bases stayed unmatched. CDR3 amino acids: CASRQTGGAIGELFF. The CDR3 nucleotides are TGTGCCAGCAGGCAAACAGGGGGCGCGATCGGGGAGCTGTTTTTT.